A selection of T cell receptor beta chains follows, all from one sample in a study of identical twins. TCRdb passed the 5' RACE reads through MiXCR, listing each CDR3 protein once. The table has 470,000 or so distinct CDR3 sequences, about 24% seen once. The data were also submitted as part of a second study, on T cells expressing NK-cell markers.

The sample consisted of CD4+ T cells sorted from blood. The receptors come from a woman under 30 in good health. Each CDR3 is given without its conserved first and last residue. The order of the fields is V gene, CDR3 protein.

TRBV18,ASSPSGGLETQY
TRBV18,ASSPDGSLSGNTIY
TRBV29-1,SPRLRESSYEQY
TRBV12-3/TRBV12-4,ASSPGTDGGKLF
TRBV6-2/TRBV6-3,ASKERGMQYQETQY
TRBV6-5,ASRYRGENSPLH
TRBV28,AARGHGRKF
TRBV12-3/TRBV12-4,ASTDDPHGVGQY
TRBV5-1,ASSLSWDRNSPLH
TRBV5-1,ASSLGGAGYNEQF
TRBV7-9,ASSFVNTGELF
TRBV29-1,SVQDTFGNTEAF
TRBV5-1,ASSPWGSGSIHEQY
TRBV3-1,ASSRGRAVSGYT
TRBV10-3,AISGDRVYEKLF
TRBV5-1,ASSPGEETQY
TRBV11-2,ASSGTGPKNIQY
TRBV5-1,ASSLASFYEQY
TRBV5-1,ASSSDRGAEAF
TRBV9,ASSFGLAEPYEQY
TRBV12-3/TRBV12-4,ASNLAGGPSFEQF
TRBV3-1,ASSQVRVRRGINEQF
TRBV9,ASSVGKRNTDTQY
TRBV15,ATSGSGSSPDTQY
TRBV7-2,ASSIPNSYEQY
TRBV2,ASRGGWNTEAF
TRBV20-1,GGRDSRRTGTQY
TRBV2,ASSVLGGALGTEAF
TRBV5-1,ASSTLLASHTDTQY
TRBV5-1,ASSLVAAGGRNEQF
TRBV5-1,ASSLVASGDSTDTQY
TRBV3-1,ASSQAQINEQF
TRBV29-1,SVMSGITDTQY
TRBV7-9,ASSLLVRGSDGYT
TRBV20-1,SASAGLRGSPLH
TRBV20-1,SARARTSGRSNTGELF
TRBV14,ASSKGGAVDYGYT
TRBV5-1,ASSNSMNTEAF
TRBV12-3/TRBV12-4,ASKVRQGDTEAF
TRBV7-9,ASSLIREELF
TRBV12-3/TRBV12-4,ASPSFTGELF
TRBV15,ATSRGSRANEKLF
TRBV7-9,ASSIGAQPQH
TRBV7-9,ASTGEANTDTQY